Below are 25 T cell receptor beta chains sequenced from a single sample in a study of breast tumors, draining lymph nodes, adjacent tissues. TCRdb re-derived calls from the multiplex PCR reads in MiXCR, one entry per CDR3 protein. The data contain tens of thousands of distinct CDR3 sequences, about 60% of them singletons. The source material was breast tumor tissue. Receptors were obtained from a female donor with breast cancer. Some clones in this sample may be carry-over from other donors' samples.

V and J are TRBV6-1 and TRBJ2-7; 9 bases line up with TRBD1. The germline gives CDR1 MNHNS, CDR2 SASEGT. This CDR3 has 16 residues. The V and J ends lost 3 bases and 1 base, in that order; junction bases with no gene match: 7. DNA of the CDR3: TGTGCCAGCAGTGAGGGACAGGGTGCCGGATCCTACGAGCAGTACTTC. It yields the protein CASSEGQGAGSYEQYF.

The V call is TRBV20-1, the J call TRBJ2-7; possible D gene TRBD1, 5 bases. Trimming removed 6 bases at V and 7 bases at J, with 19 bases between. CDR3 length: 13 residues. The germline V gene has CDR1 DFQATT and CDR2 SNEGSKA (reference sequence). DNA of the CDR3: TGCAGTGCAGGGGAACAAGTCCATGGAGAGCAGTACTTC. Amino acid sequence: CSAGEQVHGEQYF.

The chain uses TRBV2 and TRBJ2-2; D is unresolved. Germline CDR1 SNHLY, CDR2 FYNNEI. CDR3 length equals 15 residues. Trimming removed 9 bases from V and 5 bases from J, with 19 bases in between. Here the CDR3 DNA reads TGTGCCAGTCATATGGCGGTGGTAGAGACCGGGGAGCTGTTTTTT. Its protein is CASHMAVVETGELFF.

V gene TRBV6-5 combines with J gene TRBJ2-1; 11 bases are a match to TRBD2. The junction had 7 bases not matched to a gene; V was cut back by 9 bases and J by 9 bases. The CDR3 is 13 residues long. Germline V gene sequence: CDR1 MNHEY, CDR2 SVGAGI. This CDR3 reads CARRLAGHREQFF. CDR3 sequence (DNA): TGTGCCAGAAGACTAGCGGGACACCGTGAGCAGTTCTTC.

This clonotype was counted between two and nine times. A much larger clone differs by one base, so this may be a read error. The chain links TRBV20-1 to TRBJ2-5, with 12 bases lining up with TRBD2. Germline lookup yields CDR1 DFQATT and CDR2 SNEGSKA (reference sequence). The CDR3 consists of 14 residues. Trimming removed 6 bases from V and 7 bases from J; junction bases left unmatched: 9. This chain's CDR3 is CSAPASGGAATQYF. The CDR3 nucleotides are TGCAGTGCCCCGGCTAGCGGGGGGGCGGCGACCCAGTACTTC.

The rearrangement uses TRBV20-1 and TRBJ1-2; D remains ambiguous. The CDR3 totals 12 residues. Per the germline V gene, CDR1 is DFQATT and CDR2 is SNEGSKA (reference sequence). Trimming pared 0 bases from V and 4 bases from J, leaving 6 bases between. The CDR3 spells CSAREAAYGYTF. In DNA form, the CDR3 reads TGCAGTGCTAGAGAGGCCGCCTATGGCTACACCTTC.

The chain couples TRBV2 to TRBJ2-5; D possibly corresponds to TRBD2 (5 bases). CDR1 and CDR2 from the germline V gene are SNHLY and FYNNEI. There are 11 residues in the CDR3. Trimming took off 4 bases at V and 5 bases at J, with 5 bases between the two ends. The CDR3 reads CASSAGETQYF. The DNA for the CDR3 is TGTGCCAGCAGTGCGGGGGAGACCCAGTACTTC.

The chain links TRBV12-3 or TRBV12-4 to TRBJ2-7, with 8 bases lining up with TRBD2. This CDR3 has 13 residues. The trim removed 6 bases at V and 7 bases at J, leaving 8 bases unmatched. The CDR3: CASSLPAGGEQYF. The DNA of the CDR3 is TGTGCCAGCAGCTTGCCCGCGGGGGGAGAGCAGTACTTC.

The chain joins TRBV24-1 to TRBJ2-5; 10 bases fit TRBD1. CDR3 length equals 15 residues. V dropped 5 bases and J dropped 3; count of bases not matched to a gene: 5. The V gene's germline CDR1 is KGHDR and CDR2 SFDVKD. CDR3 loop: CATSGIGTGEETQYF. The CDR3 bases are TGTGCCACCAGTGGTATCGGGACAGGGGAAGAGACCCAGTACTTC.

This clonotype was seen ten or more times. This may come from a read error, since a much larger clone is one base off. CDR3 DNA: TGTGCCAGCAGCTTGAGCGGTGCCTTGACGGGCAATGAGCAGTTCTTC. This sequence encodes CASSLSGALTGNEQFF. V usage is TRBV5-4 and J usage is TRBJ2-1; D might be TRBD2 (5 bases). V dropped 1 base and J dropped 6 bases, with 17 bases sitting between them. The CDR3 has 16 amino acids. Germline V gene lookup returns CDR1 SGHNT and CDR2 YYREEE (reference sequence).

The chain couples TRBV7-2 to TRBJ2-3, with 9 bases lining up with TRBD1. There are 15 residues in the CDR3. V trimming: 5 bases; J trimming: 6 bases; junction bases outside the gene matches: 9. Germline loops: CDR1 SGHTA, CDR2 FQGNSA. The CDR3: CASSSLDRGTDTQYF. CDR3 DNA: TGTGCCAGCAGCAGCTTGGACAGGGGAACCGATACGCAGTATTTT. The full variable domain, with the rest looked up from reference TRBV7-2 and TRBJ2-3, is GAGVSQSPSNKVTEKGKDVELRCDPISGHTALYWYRQSLGQGLEFLIYFQGNSAPDKSGLPSDRFSAERTGGSVSTLTIQRTQQEDSAVYLCASSSLDRGTDTQYFGPGTRLTVL.

This clonotype showed up many times. CDR3 nucleotides: TGTGCCAGCAGCTTGTTACCGGAATCTGAAGCTTTCTTT. As protein: CASSLLPESEAFF. J is TRBJ1-1 and V is TRBV7-9; D uncertain. Between the trimmed V and J ends, which lost 3 bases and 6 bases, there was a span of 11 bases. The germline CDR1 and CDR2 sequences are SEHNR and FQNEAQ (reference sequence). CDR3 length equals 13 residues.

This clonotype was seen many times. The chain joins TRBV28 to TRBJ1-3; D is possibly TRBD1 (6 bases). The CDR3 spans 15 residues. Germline V lookup: CDR1 MDHEN, CDR2 SYDVKM. Trimming left V 3 bases short and J 4 bases short, with 13 bases between. The CDR3 is CASSFAGGLGNTIYF. The CDR3 nucleotides are TGTGCCAGCAGTTTTGCCGGGGGGCTCGGAAACACCATATATTTT.

CDR3 bases: TGTGCCAGCAGCCAAGCGGGGGGAGCCGGACAGTGGGACAGGGGGACGAGTGAGCAGTTCTTC. Its translation: CASSQAGGAGQWDRGTSEQFF. This chain connects TRBV4-2 to TRBJ2-1; TRBD1 aligns across 11 bases. CDR3 length: 21 amino acids. V shed 1 base and J 9 bases; nucleotides not matched to a gene: 23. Germline CDR1 reads LGHNA; CDR2 reads YNFKEQ.

The chain recombines TRBV20-1 with TRBJ1-5; unclear D gene. V gave up 3 bases and J gave up 0 bases, with 15 bases separating them. In germline, CDR1 is DFQATT, CDR2 SNEGSKA (reference sequence). The CDR3 sequence is 16 residues long. CDR3 amino acids: CSARIGNRDSNQPQHF. The CDR3 DNA is TGCAGTGCTAGGATTGGGAACAGAGATAGCAATCAGCCCCAGCATTTT.

This chain joins TRBV7-6 and TRBJ2-7; 12 bases are shared with TRBD2. The CDR3 runs to 15 residues. Germline values: CDR1 SGHVS, CDR2 FNYEAQ. The J segment lost 5 bases and the V segment lost 5 bases, leaving 7 bases of the junction unmatched. The CDR3 DNA reads as TGTGCCAGCAGCGCTTCACTAGCGGGAGGTAACGAGCAGTACTTC. Amino acids: CASSASLAGGNEQYF.

The chain recombines TRBV2 with TRBJ2-7; 10 bases map to TRBD2. There are 14 residues in the CDR3. CDR1 and CDR2 (germline): SNHLY, FYNNEI. Unmatched junction bases numbered 5, after V lost 6 bases and J lost 3 bases. CDR3 coding DNA: TGTGCCAGCAGGGGGACTAGCGAGATCTACGAGCAGTACTTC. It is translated as CASRGTSEIYEQYF.

This clonotype has only a few counts. The genes are TRBV30 and TRBJ1-2, with D uncertain. V lost 3 bases, J lost 7 bases, and 9 bases lay in between. This CDR3 comprises 11 residues. In germline, CDR1 is GTSNPN, CDR2 SVGIG (reference sequence). The CDR3 DNA reads as TGTGCCTGGAGCTTCGGATCTGGCTACACCTTC. Translated: CAWSFGSGYTF.

In its sample, this clonotype was seen many times. This may come from a read error, since a much larger clone is one base off. The chain employs TRBV20-1 and TRBJ1-2, with TRBD1 as a possible D gene (6 bases). CDR1 is DFQATT, CDR2 SNEGSKA, per germline (reference sequence). Trimming left V 6 bases short and J 4 bases short, with 21 bases between. CDR3 length: 15 residues. CDR3 residues: CSAQSRGEGAYGYTF. Written as DNA, the CDR3 is TGCAGTGCCCAAAGCAGGGGTGAGGGTGCCTATGGCTACACCTTC.

V is TRBV7-2 and J is TRBJ2-5; D is ambiguous. V lost 5 bases, J lost 5 bases, and 9 bases lay in between. The CDR3 runs to 12 residues. In germline, CDR1 is SGHTA, CDR2 FQGNSA. The CDR3 protein is CASSPNWETQYF. The CDR3 bases are TGTGCCAGCAGCCCCAATTGGGAGACCCAGTACTTC. The full variable domain, rest sourced from reference TRBV7-2 and TRBJ2-5, is GAGVSQSPSNKVTEKGKDVELRCDPISGHTALYWYRQSLGQGLEFLIYFQGNSAPDKSGLPSDRFSAERTGGSVSTLTIQRTQQEDSAVYLCASSPNWETQYFGPGTRLLVL.

The V gene is TRBV20-1, the J gene TRBJ1-2; D is possibly TRBD1 (6 bases). The CDR3 covers 13 residues. Germline assignment: CDR1 DFQATT and CDR2 SNEGSKA (reference sequence). Between the trimmed V and J ends, which lost 4 bases and 5 bases, there was a span of 14 bases. Here the CDR3 DNA reads TGCAGTGCTATAGGCCGGACAGCATATGGCTACACCTTC. Residues: CSAIGRTAYGYTF.

This clonotype was counted many times. Since a much larger clone is just one base distant, this may be a read error. The V and J genes are TRBV20-1 and TRBJ1-6; no clear D gene. The CDR3 is 16 amino acids. Germline V lookup: CDR1 DFQATT, CDR2 SNEGSKA (reference sequence). Trimming pared 0 bases from V and 6 bases from J, leaving 15 bases between. CDR3 protein: CSARDGGLQSNSPLHF. The CDR3 DNA sequence: TGCAGTGCTAGAGATGGAGGACTCCAATCTAATTCACCCCTCCACTTT.

V usage is TRBV5-6 and J usage is TRBJ2-7, with D perhaps matching TRBD2 (5 bases). V shed 7 bases and J shed 3 bases, with 17 bases lying between them. This CDR3 is 14 amino acids long. Germline CDR1 reads SGHDT; CDR2 reads YYEEEE. The chain's CDR3 is CASAPAHAGYEQYV. The CDR3 DNA follows: TGTGCCAGCGCCCCAGCACATGCGGGCTACGAGCAGTACGTC.

This clonotype was detected many times. The rearrangement uses TRBV28 and TRBJ1-2; TRBD1 is a possible D gene (5 bases). Germline V lookup: CDR1 MDHEN, CDR2 SYDVKM. Trimming left V 5 bases short and J 8 bases short, with 18 bases between. The CDR3 is made up of 14 amino acids. The chain's CDR3 is CASSPDRGTNGYTF. The CDR3 DNA follows: TGTGCCAGCAGTCCCGACAGAGGCACCAACGGCTACACCTTC.

This clonotype is classed as medium-sized. The chain carries TRBV5-6 and TRBJ2-3, with a tentative D call TRBD2 (7 bases). The germline V gene has CDR1 SGHDT and CDR2 YYEEEE. The V gene lost 4 bases and the J gene lost 4 bases, with 16 bases spanning the gap. There are 15 residues in the CDR3. CDR3 amino acids: CASSIWGGPPDTQYF. The CDR3 bases are TGTGCCAGCAGCATATGGGGGGGGCCGCCAGATACGCAGTATTTT.